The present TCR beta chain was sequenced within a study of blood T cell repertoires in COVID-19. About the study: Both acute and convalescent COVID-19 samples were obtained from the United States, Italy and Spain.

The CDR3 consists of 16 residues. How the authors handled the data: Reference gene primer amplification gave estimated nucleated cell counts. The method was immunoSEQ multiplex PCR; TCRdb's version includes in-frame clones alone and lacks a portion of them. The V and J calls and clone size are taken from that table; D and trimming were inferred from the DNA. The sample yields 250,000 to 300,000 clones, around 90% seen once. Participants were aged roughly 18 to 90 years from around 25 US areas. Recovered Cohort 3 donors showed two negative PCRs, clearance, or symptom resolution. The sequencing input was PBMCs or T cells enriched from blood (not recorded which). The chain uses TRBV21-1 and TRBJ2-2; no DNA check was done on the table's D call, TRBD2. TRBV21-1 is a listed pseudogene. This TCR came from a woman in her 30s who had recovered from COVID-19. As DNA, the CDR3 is TGTGCCAGCAACCCCTCAGGAGGGGATAACACCGGGGAGCTGTTTTTT. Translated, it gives CASNPSGGDNTGELFF.